The 11 T cell receptor beta chains presented below share a single source sample, sequenced in a study of T cells in localized non-small cell lung cancer. This table comes from immunoSEQ multiplex PCR, and its TCRdb copy is limited to in-frame clones, with some not included. Of fewer than 15,000 clones in the sample, 28% were seen once. The material was lung tumor tissue, obtained before any cancer treatment. These TCRs come from a female donor of 60 years or more with stage I lung adenocarcinoma.

The chain uses TRBV11-3 and TRBJ2-1; weak D call: TRBD2 (5 bases). V lost 1 base and J lost 7, with 14 bases in between. In germline, CDR1 is SGHNT, CDR2 YENEEA. This CDR3 has 15 residues. CDR3 in DNA: TGTGCCAGCAGCTTAGGTGTGGGAGTTGGGAATGAGCAGTTCTTC. This gives the protein CASSLGVGVGNEQFF.

This clone is judged medium-sized. V usage is TRBV6-8 and J usage is TRBJ2-1; a weak D match, TRBD2 (5 bases). Trimming removed 3 bases from V and 10 bases from J, with 10 bases in between. Looked up from germline, CDR1 is MNHGY and CDR2 is SAAAGT. The CDR3 covers 12 residues. CDR3 DNA: TGTGCCAGCAGTTATTCACGGAGGGAGCAGTTCTTC. This encodes CASSYSRREQFF.

This clone was counted a few times. The chain employs TRBV11-3 and TRBJ1-6, with 9 bases fitting TRBD1. The CDR3 covers 15 residues. From germline, CDR1 is SGHNT and CDR2 YENEEA. With V trimmed by 3 bases and J by 9 bases, 6 bases remained unmatched. CDR3 loop: CASSFGTGQSSPLHF. DNA of the CDR3: TGTGCCAGCAGCTTTGGGACAGGGCAATCTTCACCCCTCCACTTT.

This sequence joins TRBV5-1 and TRBJ2-7; 12 nucleotides match TRBD1. The V segment lost 2 bases and the J segment 5 bases; nucleotides outside the gene matches: 8. From germline, CDR1 is SGHRS and CDR2 YFSETQ. This CDR3 has 16 amino acids. CDR3 bases: TGCGCCAGCAGCTTTGGGGGACAGGGGGCCCCCCACGAGCAGTACTTC. Encoded protein: CASSFGGQGAPHEQYF.

This clone has more than one count but fewer than ten. The rearrangement joins TRBV25-1 to TRBJ2-1; possibly TRBD1 for D (6 bases). Trimming pared 4 bases from V and 9 bases from J, leaving 13 bases between. The CDR3 has 13 amino acids. Germline CDR1 MGHDK, CDR2 SYGVNS. As DNA, the CDR3 is TGTGCCAGCAGTGGAACAGGGTACGGTGAGCAGTTCTTC. Translating gives CASSGTGYGEQFF. Drawing the rest from reference TRBV25-1 and TRBJ2-1, the complete variable domain is EADIYQTPRYLVIGTGKKITLECSQTMGHDKMYWYQQDPGMELHLIHYSYGVNSTEKGDLSSESTVSRIRTEHFPLTLESARPSHTSQYLCASSGTGYGEQFFGPGTRLTVL.

The chain carries TRBV6-8 and TRBJ1-2, with D hard to call. CDR1 and CDR2 from the germline V gene are MNHGY and SAAAGT. The CDR3 sequence is 14 residues long. V was shortened by 5 bases and J by 8 bases, with 18 bases between the two germline ends. The CDR3 nucleotides are TGTGCCAGCAGTGCCGGACCCACGTACCGGGGCTACACCTTC. It yields the protein CASSAGPTYRGYTF.

This chain connects TRBV18 to TRBJ1-4; no firm D call. Germline V CDR1 and CDR2: KGHSH, LQKENI. V lost 3 bases, J lost 2 bases, and 16 bases lay in between. The CDR3 spans 17 residues. CDR3 in amino acids: CASSPRLLRQTNEKLFF. CDR3 DNA: TGTGCCAGCTCACCCCGACTCCTGCGGCAGACTAATGAAAAACTGTTTTTT.

The chain uses TRBV10-3 and TRBJ2-3; 7 bases fit TRBD1. This CDR3 comprises 14 residues. With 10 bases clipped from V and 3 bases from J, the junction kept 10 bases outside the gene matches. Germline values: CDR1 ENHRY, CDR2 SYGVKD. The CDR3 nucleotides read TGTGCCAGCTGTGAGACAGGGCATACAGATACGCAGTATTTT. This sequence encodes CASCETGHTDTQYF.

A few counts support this clone. The gene calls are TRBV29-1 and TRBJ2-7, with D hard to call. Per the germline V gene, CDR1 is SQVTM and CDR2 is ANQGSEA. The CDR3 contains 12 residues. V lost 5 bases to trimming and J lost 3 bases, with 11 bases between them. Here the CDR3 DNA reads TGCAGCGTTCGGACCTCCGACTACGAGCAGTACTTC. Translated, it gives CSVRTSDYEQYF.

In its sample, this clone ranks as medium-sized (0.01 to 0.1%). This CDR3 reads CASSRGSVEETQYF. The CDR3 DNA follows: TGTGCCAGCAGTAGGGGTTCTGTAGAAGAGACCCAGTACTTC. The chain combines TRBV9 with TRBJ2-5; D might be TRBD1 (5 bases). With 5 bases removed from V and 3 bases from J, the gap between germline ends came to 14 bases. From germline, CDR1 is SGDLS and CDR2 YYNGEE. This CDR3 comprises 14 residues. The variable domain in full, with the rest retrieved from reference TRBV9 and TRBJ2-5, is DSGVTQTPKHLITATGQRVTLRCSPRSGDLSVYWYQQSLDQGLQFLIQYYNGEERAKGNILERFSAQQFPDLHSELNLSSLELGDSALYFCASSRGSVEETQYFGPGTRLLVL.

The chain combines TRBV11-3 with TRBJ2-1; 12 bases align to TRBD2. Per germline, CDR1 SGHNT and CDR2 YENEEA. The V and J ends lost 2 bases and 7 bases, in that order; junction bases with no gene match: 6. The CDR3 extends over 16 amino acids. In DNA, the CDR3 is TGTGCCAGCAGCTTACGTTGGACTAGCGGGAATAATGAGCAGTTCTTC. Amino acids: CASSLRWTSGNNEQFF.